The rows below give T cell receptor beta chains drawn from one sample of a study of Ad26.COV2.S vaccination and SARS-CoV-2 variants. Only in-frame clones appear in the TCRdb table, and some are missing; sequencing was by immunoSEQ multiplex PCR. The sample records 250,000 to 300,000 clones, around 87% being singletons. The sequenced sample was peripheral blood, obtained in a trial of Ad26.COV2.S vaccine versus placebo. These receptors originate from a person between 18 and 60 years old who received the Ad26.COV2.S COVID-19 vaccine or a placebo. Both conserved end residues are part of each CDR3. The D gene is left open where the match is weak. The size of a clone is reported for some rows only, either as once, few or many, or as a class for expanded clones.

j_call clone_size d_call v_call cdr3_length cdr3_aa cdr3_nt
TRBJ1-2 . . TRBV2 14 CASSPGSNYYGYTF TGTGCCAGCAGTCCCGGAAGCAATTACTATGGCTACACCTTC
TRBJ1-4 . TRBD1 TRBV19 18 CASSPGQGRLPTNEKLFF TGTGCCAGTAGTCCGGGACAGGGGAGATTGCCAACTAATGAAAAACTGTTTTTT
TRBJ2-5 . TRBD2 TRBV4-1 14 CASSQGLAQETQYF TGCGCCAGCAGCCAAGGACTAGCGCAAGAGACCCAGTACTTC
TRBJ2-7 . TRBD1 TRBV19 15 CASSITPGTGSEQYF TGTGCCAGTAGTATCACCCCCGGGACAGGGAGCGAGCAGTACTTC
TRBJ1-2 . . TRBV5-5 15 CASTLVGDASYGYTF TGTGCCAGCACCCTCGTGGGGGACGCTTCCTATGGCTACACCTTC
TRBJ1-2 once TRBD1 TRBV5-1 15 CASSRDDRGPYGYTF TGCGCCAGCAGCAGGGATGACAGGGGTCCCTATGGCTACACCTTC
TRBJ2-7 once . TRBV19 14 CASSSRGNSYEQYF TGTGCCAGTAGTTCGAGAGGGAATAGCTACGAGCAGTACTTC
TRBJ2-3 . . TRBV9 17 CASSVGGSGSGGGTQYF TGTGCCAGCAGCGTAGGAGGCTCGGGCAGCGGCGGAGGTACGCAGTATTTT
TRBJ1-5 . . TRBV19 13 CASSILGDQPQHF TGTGCCAGTAGTATTTTGGGAGATCAGCCCCAGCATTTT
TRBJ2-7 once . TRBV21-1 15 CASSKTGTGGREQYF TGTGCCAGCAGCAAAACCGGGACAGGGGGAAGGGAGCAGTACTTC
TRBJ1-1 once . TRBV6-6 12 CASTLENTEAFF TGTGCCAGCACCCTGGAGAACACTGAAGCTTTCTTT
TRBJ1-1 few . TRBV16 15 CASSPVRQQNTEAFF TGTGCCAGCAGCCCAGTTCGACAGCAGAACACTGAAGCTTTCTTT
TRBJ1-3 . . TRBV19 18 CASRNREGSSLSGNTIYF TGTGCCAGTAGAAACAGGGAGGGTTCGAGTCTCTCTGGAAACACCATATATTTT
TRBJ1-3 . . TRBV18 17 CASSPLTGPSSGNTIYF TGTGCCAGCTCACCTCTAACAGGGCCGAGCTCTGGAAACACCATATATTTT
TRBJ2-7 . . TRBV6-4 13 CASSDNVGDEQYF TGTGCCAGCAGTGACAACGTAGGGGACGAGCAGTACTTC
TRBJ1-2 . TRBD1 TRBV2 16 CASSPILGQENYGYTF TGTGCCAGCAGTCCAATCCTTGGACAGGAAAACTATGGCTACACCTTC
TRBJ1-4 . . TRBV25-1 16 CASSAINKGANEKLFF TGTGCCAGCAGTGCCATAAACAAGGGAGCTAATGAAAAACTGTTTTTT
TRBJ1-2 few . TRBV29-1 12 CSVGQPNYGYTF TGCAGCGTTGGGCAGCCCAACTATGGCTACACCTTC
TRBJ1-4 few . TRBV4-2 15 CASSPTRDTTEDLFF TGTGCCAGCAGCCCCACCCGGGACACCACCGAGGATCTGTTTTTT
TRBJ1-4 . TRBD1 TRBV5-1 15 CASSFQGAVGEKLFF TGCGCCAGCAGCTTTCAGGGGGCGGTGGGTGAAAAACTGTTTTTT
TRBJ2-7 . TRBD1 TRBV6-5 14 CASRIGQGKNEQYF TGTGCCAGCAGAATCGGACAGGGAAAAAACGAGCAGTACTTC
TRBJ1-2 . . TRBV28 16 CASSLGQPGSNGGYTF TGTGCCAGCAGTTTGGGGCAGCCCGGCTCCAATGGGGGCTACACCTTC
TRBJ2-5 . TRBD2 TRBV13 17 CASSPSRTSGNFETQYF TGTGCCAGCAGCCCATCTCGGACTAGCGGGAACTTTGAGACCCAGTACTTC
TRBJ1-1 . TRBD1 TRBV5-1 17 CASSISGTGGLNTEAFF TGCGCCAGCAGCATCTCCGGGACAGGGGGCCTGAACACTGAAGCTTTCTTT
TRBJ1-6 . . TRBV30 13 CAWSTIGYSPLHF TGTGCCTGGAGTACCATCGGGTATTCACCCCTCCACTTT
TRBJ1-1 . . TRBV6-5 14 CASSYSSSPTEAFF TGTGCCAGCAGTTACTCTTCTTCTCCCACTGAAGCTTTCTTT